The 21 T cell receptor beta chains listed next were all sequenced from one sample in a study of cytomegalovirus exposure and HLA in healthy donors. With 60 Vbeta and 13 Jbeta primers, the PCR was carried out. Clones were read by immunoSEQ multiplex PCR, and TCRdb kept only the in-frame ones, dropping some. The sample contains some 110,000 clones, less than 80% of which appear only once. Material: PBMCs. The origin of the receptors is a woman in her 50s in good health and CMV-seropositive.

This clone was counted a few times. This chain connects TRBV19 to TRBJ1-5, with D possibly being TRBD1 (5 bases). The V and J ends lost 6 bases and 4 bases respectively, with 13 bases between them. This CDR3 has 14 amino acids. Germline V gives CDR1 LNHDA, CDR2 SQIVND (reference sequence). This CDR3 is CASSRGHENQPQHF. In nucleotides, the CDR3 is TGTGCCAGTAGCCGAGGACACGAAAATCAGCCCCAGCATTTT.

V is TRBV28 and J is TRBJ1-2; D unresolved. V shed 3 bases and J shed 4 bases, with 12 bases lying between them. Germline-derived CDR1 and CDR2 are MDHEN and SYDVKM. CDR3 length equals 14 residues. The CDR3 DNA follows: TGTGCCAGCAGTTTTATTAGCCGCTCCTATGGCTACACCTTC. It specifies CASSFISRSYGYTF.

The rearrangement links TRBV2 to TRBJ1-5, with 8 bases matching TRBD1. The junction had 6 bases not matched to a gene; V was cut back by 7 bases and J by 4 bases. From germline, CDR1 is SNHLY and CDR2 FYNNEI. The CDR3 consists of 14 residues. CDR3 sequence reads: CASTGQGGNQPQHF. DNA of the CDR3: TGTGCCAGCACCGGACAGGGAGGGAATCAGCCCCAGCATTTT.

The chain recombines TRBV4-3 with TRBJ2-7; possible D gene TRBD1, 6 bases. Trimming stripped 1 base from V and 1 base from J, with 11 bases between. The CDR3 loop spans 15 amino acids. Germline CDR1 reads LGHNA; CDR2 reads YSLEER. The CDR3 region is CASSQVRDNSYEQYF. The DNA of the CDR3 is TGCGCCAGCAGCCAAGTACGGGACAATTCCTACGAGCAGTACTTC.

The V call is TRBV9, the J call TRBJ1-5; 7 bases map to TRBD1. V lost 0 bases and J lost 7; bases outside the gene matches: 4. CDR1 is SGDLS and CDR2 is YYNGEE in the germline V gene. CDR3 length: 14 amino acids. The CDR3 DNA reads as TGTGCCAGCAGCGTAGGAGGGGGCGAACAGCCCCAGCATTTT. Translated: CASSVGGGEQPQHF.

The V and J genes are TRBV28 and TRBJ1-5; 12 bases agree with TRBD1. V lost 6 bases and J lost 6; bases outside the gene matches: 12. This CDR3 has 17 residues. Germline V lookup: CDR1 MDHEN, CDR2 SYDVKM. The CDR3: CASRPGTGGRSAQPQHF. The CDR3 coding sequence is TGTGCCAGCAGACCCGGGACAGGGGGCAGATCGGCTCAGCCCCAGCATTTT.

The rearrangement joins TRBV18 to TRBJ2-1; 9 nucleotides line up with TRBD2. Germline values: CDR1 KGHSH, CDR2 LQKENI. CDR3 length: 18 residues. Germline trimming cut 2 bases from V and 2 bases from J; bases unmatched to any gene: 10. DNA of the CDR3: TGTGCCAGCTCACCAAAGCGGGGGGACCGACTCCCCTACAATGAGCAGTTCTTC. Amino acid sequence: CASSPKRGDRLPYNEQFF.

The chain carries TRBV6-1 and TRBJ2-7; TRBD1 agrees at 9 bases. The CDR3 is made up of 15 amino acids. The germline V gene encodes CDR1 MNHNS and CDR2 SASEGT. V shed 8 bases and J 3 bases; nucleotides not matched to a gene: 11. This CDR3 is CASGPFRQGDYEQYF. The CDR3 DNA reads TGTGCCAGCGGACCTTTTAGACAGGGGGACTACGAGCAGTACTTC.

The rearrangement links TRBV9 to TRBJ1-5; no definite D call. Germline CDR1 reads SGDLS; CDR2 reads YYNGEE. This CDR3 contains 15 residues. The germline V and J ends were trimmed by 0 bases and 0 bases, with 7 bases remaining between them. Here the CDR3 reads CASSVGFGSNQPQHF. CDR3 nucleotide sequence: TGTGCCAGCAGCGTAGGGTTCGGTAGCAATCAGCCCCAGCATTTT. The whole variable domain, remainder taken from reference TRBV9 and TRBJ1-5, is DSGVTQTPKHLITATGQRVTLRCSPRSGDLSVYWYQQSLDQGLQFLIQYYNGEERAKGNILERFSAQQFPDLHSELNLSSLELGDSALYFCASSVGFGSNQPQHFGDGTRLSIL.

The chain couples TRBV2 to TRBJ1-5; a possible D gene is TRBD1 (5 bases). Looked up from germline, CDR1 is SNHLY and CDR2 is FYNNEI. The CDR3 is 16 residues long. Trimming removed 2 bases at V and 0 bases at J, with 11 bases between. The CDR3 nucleotides are TGTGCCAGCAGTGAAATTGGGGCAGTTAGCAATCAGCCCCAGCATTTT. As protein: CASSEIGAVSNQPQHF.

This rearrangement joins TRBV9 to TRBJ1-1; the D gene is possibly TRBD1 (5 bases). Germline values: CDR1 SGDLS, CDR2 YYNGEE. This CDR3 region has 13 residues. Trimming cost V 3 bases and J 11 bases, with 17 bases left between them. The CDR3 reads CASSARPLGRAFF. In nucleotides, the CDR3 is TGTGCCAGCAGCGCCCGACCGTTGGGGCGGGCTTTCTTT.

The rearrangement joins TRBV6-1 to TRBJ2-3; 12 nucleotides line up with TRBD1. Germline V gives CDR1 MNHNS, CDR2 SASEGT. There are 17 residues in the CDR3. V shed 1 base, J shed 5 bases, and the junction held 7 bases outside the gene matches. CDR3 amino acids: CASSEEGQGAPGDTQYF. CDR3 DNA: TGTGCCAGCAGTGAAGAGGGACAGGGGGCGCCGGGAGATACGCAGTATTTT.

The gene calls are TRBV7-2 and TRBJ1-6; no firm D call. The length of the CDR3 is 16 residues. Trimming pared 4 bases from V and 0 bases from J, leaving 10 bases between. Per the germline V gene, CDR1 is SGHTA and CDR2 is FQGNSA. The CDR3 DNA reads as TGTGCCAGCAGCTGGGAGTGGAGCTCCTATAATTCACCCCTCCACTTT. Its translation is CASSWEWSSYNSPLHF.

The rearrangement joins TRBV6-1 to TRBJ1-5; 7 bases fit TRBD1. V shed 1 base and J 4 bases; nucleotides not matched to a gene: 7. The CDR3 sequence is 16 residues long. CDR1 MNHNS and CDR2 SASEGT come from the germline V gene. The CDR3 spells CASSEDRGLGNQPQHF. The CDR3 DNA is TGTGCCAGCAGTGAAGATAGGGGGCTCGGGAATCAGCCCCAGCATTTT.

V is TRBV7-2 and J is TRBJ2-7; 8 nucleotides agree with TRBD2. Per the germline V gene, CDR1 is SGHTA and CDR2 is FQGNSA. Trimming cost V 4 bases and J 4 bases; bases outside gene matches: 9. The CDR3 covers 15 residues. CDR3 coding DNA: TGTGCCAGCAGCTCGCGGGGGGCCCAGAATTACGAGCAGTACTTC. This sequence encodes CASSSRGAQNYEQYF.

V and J are TRBV2 and TRBJ1-5, with D tentatively TRBD1 (5 bases). The germline V gene encodes CDR1 SNHLY and CDR2 FYNNEI. The CDR3 consists of 16 residues. Trimming took off 7 bases at V and 0 bases at J, with 16 bases between the two ends. The CDR3 bases are TGTGCCAGCAACCCGCGGGGGTCGTTTAGCAATCAGCCCCAGCATTTT. Translated: CASNPRGSFSNQPQHF.

There are a few counts of this clone. The V call is TRBV10-3, the J call TRBJ2-7; no clear D. This CDR3 spans 12 amino acids. CDR1 is ENHRY and CDR2 is SYGVKD in the germline V gene. V shed 3 bases and J shed 0 bases, with 3 bases lying between them. CDR3 DNA sequence: TGTGCCATCAGTGACAGCTCCTACGAGCAGTACTTC. It codes for CAISDSSYEQYF.

The chain uses TRBV19 and TRBJ2-3, with TRBD2 matching 11 bases. The ends lost 4 bases at V and 1 base at J; junction bases unmatched: 4. Germline CDR1 is LNHDA and CDR2 is SQIVND (reference sequence). This CDR3 has 16 residues. CDR3 region: CASSNRGLAGTDTQYF. The DNA for the CDR3 is TGTGCCAGTAGTAACCGGGGACTAGCGGGCACAGATACGCAGTATTTT.

The chain uses TRBV7-9 and TRBJ2-3; 8 bases fit TRBD2. From germline, CDR1 is SEHNR and CDR2 FQNEAQ (reference sequence). The CDR3 sequence is 16 residues long. Trimming took 4 bases from V and 0 from J; bases not matched to a gene: 6. This CDR3 is CASSSRGGFSTDTQYF. The CDR3 DNA reads as TGTGCCAGCAGCTCCCGGGGGGGTTTTAGCACAGATACGCAGTATTTT.

The chain is built from TRBV6-5 and TRBJ1-4, with 8 bases aligning to TRBD1. The CDR3 contains 14 residues. V gave up 4 bases and J gave up 5 bases; unmatched junction bases: 3. Looked up from germline, CDR1 is MNHEY and CDR2 is SVGAGI. The DNA for the CDR3 is TGTGCCAGCAGTTCAGGGGGCCCGAATGAAAAACTGTTTTTT. Its protein product is CASSSGGPNEKLFF.

The chain links TRBV11-2 to TRBJ2-2; perhaps TRBD2 as D (7 bases). CDR3 size: 16 residues. With 5 bases removed from V and 6 bases from J, the gap between germline ends came to 19 bases. Per the germline V gene, CDR1 is SGHAT and CDR2 is FQNNGV. The CDR3 DNA reads as TGTGCCAGCAGCCGCTTAGGGGGGAGGGCGTCCGGGGAGCTGTTTTTT. It specifies CASSRLGGRASGELFF.